These 14 T cell receptor beta chains were all obtained from the same sample, sequenced in a study of blood T cell repertoires in COVID-19. Assay: immunoSEQ multiplex PCR; the TCRdb copy retains only in-frame clones and omits some. The sample holds 350,000 to 400,000 clones, 75% to 90% seen once. The specimen was PBMCs or T cells enriched from blood (not recorded which). Source of these receptors: a man younger than 35 who had recovered from COVID-19.

The rearrangement uses TRBV2 and TRBJ1-4, with TRBD1 matching 8 bases. Trimming cost V 6 bases and J 13 bases; bases outside gene matches: 10. This CDR3 contains 13 residues. Germline loops: CDR1 SNHLY, CDR2 FYNNEI. The CDR3: CASSDRGGLRLFF. For the CDR3, the DNA is TGTGCCAGCAGCGACAGGGGTGGATTAAGACTGTTTTTT.

The chain is built from TRBV5-5 and TRBJ2-3; 11 positions agree with TRBD1. The CDR3 extends over 17 amino acids. From germline, CDR1 is SGHKS and CDR2 YYEKEE (reference sequence). Unmatched junction bases numbered 10, after V lost 5 bases and J lost 2 bases. CDR3: CASRPGTGGPLTDTQYF. The CDR3 DNA follows: TGTGCCAGCAGACCCGGGACAGGGGGTCCCCTCACAGATACGCAGTATTTT. Full variable domain (outside the CDR3, taken from reference TRBV5-5 and TRBJ2-3): DAGVTQSPTHLIKTRGQQVTLRCSPISGHKSVSWYQQVLGQGPQFIFQYYEKEERGRGNFPDRFSARQFPNYSSELNVNALLLGDSALYLCASRPGTGGPLTDTQYFGPGTRLTVL.

The table lists this clone with a few counts. J is TRBJ2-7 and V is TRBV12-3 or TRBV12-4; D not resolved. The V gene lost 1 base and the J gene lost 7 bases, with 11 bases spanning the gap. The CDR3 totals 13 residues. The CDR3 region has the DNA TGTGCCAGCAGTTTAGGCGAGTCTCGGGAGCAGTACTTC. Translation gives CASSLGESREQYF.

This chain connects TRBV6-5 to TRBJ2-7; D ambiguous. Germline V gene lookup returns CDR1 MNHEY and CDR2 SVGAGI. This CDR3 comprises 14 residues. Trimming took off 6 bases at V and 4 bases at J, with 16 bases between the two ends. CDR3 in DNA: TGTGCCAGCAGGCCTCCAGCAGGTTTGTACGAGCAGTACTTC. This codes for CASRPPAGLYEQYF.

The chain has TRBV7-2 and TRBJ2-2; possible D gene TRBD1, 5 bases. CDR1 and CDR2 from the germline V gene are SGHTA and FQGNSA. This CDR3 region has 16 residues. Trimming removed 4 bases from V and 0 bases from J, with 12 bases in between. CDR3: CASSSGSVANTGELFF. The CDR3 DNA reads TGTGCCAGCAGCTCAGGGTCAGTCGCGAACACCGGGGAGCTGTTTTTT.

The chain couples TRBV12-3 or TRBV12-4 to TRBJ1-1; D might be TRBD1 (6 bases). V dropped 6 bases and J dropped 11 bases, with 19 bases sitting between them. This CDR3 has 13 amino acids. In nucleotides, the CDR3 is TGTGCCAGCAGCCAAAGGTATCGGACAGTGGCTTTCTTT. Residues: CASSQRYRTVAFF.

This chain connects TRBV6-1 to TRBJ1-6; 7 bases agree with TRBD1. V lost 2 bases to trimming and J lost 8 bases; unmatched junction nucleotides: 6. The CDR3 extends over 15 amino acids. CDR1 and CDR2 from the germline V gene are MNHNS and SASEGT. The CDR3 nucleotides are TGTGCCAGCAGTGAACGACAGGGCTTTGATTCACCCCTCCACTTT. Protein sequence: CASSERQGFDSPLHF.

This sequence joins TRBV29-1 and TRBJ2-3, with D perhaps TRBD2 (6 bases). The CDR3 length is 15 residues. Germline loops: CDR1 SQVTM, CDR2 ANQGSEA. V was trimmed by 2 bases and J by 0 bases, leaving 12 bases between them. The CDR3 reads CSVETLASSTDTQYF. The CDR3 coding sequence is TGCAGCGTTGAAACCCTAGCGTCTAGCACAGATACGCAGTATTTT.

The CDR3 nucleotides read TGTGCCAGCAGCTTAGAGTCCGGGGGGTGGGGTACGCAGTATTTT. As protein: CASSLESGGWGTQYF. The chain uses TRBV7-2 and TRBJ2-3; 7 bases align to TRBD2. This CDR3 region has 15 residues. The V segment lost 1 base and the J segment 8 bases; nucleotides outside the gene matches: 9. Germline CDR1 SGHTA, CDR2 FQGNSA.

For the CDR3, the DNA is TGTGCCAGCAGCGTAGCTTCGGGTGAGGGCGAAAAACTGTTTTTT. Amino acid sequence: CASSVASGEGEKLFF. This chain uses TRBV9 with TRBJ1-4; D call uncertain. V lost 0 bases and J lost 8, with 14 bases in between. Germline V lookup: CDR1 SGDLS, CDR2 YYNGEE. CDR3 length: 15 amino acids.

This clone was detected only once. This rearrangement joins TRBV28 to TRBJ2-4, with 8 bases matching TRBD2. The germline CDR1 and CDR2 sequences are MDHEN and SYDVKM. Trimming cost V 4 bases and J 6 bases; bases outside gene matches: 5. The CDR3 runs to 14 residues. The CDR3 region is CASSSPAGVNIQYF. Here the CDR3 DNA reads TGTGCCAGCAGTTCCCCAGCGGGGGTAAACATTCAGTACTTC.

This sequence joins TRBV11-2 and TRBJ1-3; D may be TRBD1 (6 bases). The CDR3 spans 15 residues. Germline-derived CDR1 and CDR2 are SGHAT and FQNNGV. V was pared by 5 bases and J by 0 bases, with 11 bases between. Here the CDR3 reads CASSLDRVSGNTIYF. DNA for the CDR3: TGTGCCAGCAGCCTGGACAGAGTCTCTGGAAACACCATATATTTT.

The chain is built from TRBV6-5 and TRBJ2-7; perhaps TRBD2 as D (5 bases). V lost 6 bases and J lost 5, with 17 bases in between. CDR1 MNHEY and CDR2 SVGAGI come from the germline V gene. This CDR3 is 14 amino acids long. CDR3 in DNA: TGTGCCAGCAGCATAGCATCCCGGGGTCACGAGCAGTACTTC. Translating it yields CASSIASRGHEQYF.

The chain uses TRBV2 and TRBJ1-5; D gene unclear. The CDR3 spans 12 residues. Trimming took 4 bases from V and 6 from J, leaving 7 bases between them. Germline V gene data show CDR1 as SNHLY and CDR2 as FYNNEI. The CDR3 nucleotides read TGTGCCAGCAGTGGGGAGGTTCAGCCCCAGCATTTT. Its translation: CASSGEVQPQHF. Full variable domain (missing parts from reference TRBV2 and TRBJ1-5): EPEVTQTPSHQVTQMGQEVILRCVPISNHLYFYWYRQILGQKVEFLVSFYNNEISEKSEIFDDQFSVERPDGSNFTLKIRSTKLEDSAMYFCASSGEVQPQHFGDGTRLSIL.